A selection of T cell receptor beta chains follows, all from one sample in a study of blood T cell repertoires in COVID-19. Data came from immunoSEQ multiplex PCR; TCRdb stores just in-frame clones and leaves some out. The sample consists of some 120,000 clones, about four fifths of them appearing once. Sequences were obtained from peripheral blood. The receptors originated from a man aged 60 to 69 with acute or convalescent COVID-19. Both conserved end residues are part of each CDR3. A D gene is named only where the DNA matches it firmly. Only part of the rows carry a size: once, few, many, or a class if the clone is expanded.

TRBD1,TRBV2,.,TRBJ1-1,CASRADRVLNTEAFF,TGTGCCAGCAGAGCCGACAGGGTACTGAACACTGAAGCTTTCTTT
.,TRBV5-1,.,TRBJ2-3,CASSWVGWTFTDTQYF,TGCGCCAGCAGCTGGGTCGGTTGGACTTTCACAGATACGCAGTATTTT
TRBD1,TRBV5-1,.,TRBJ1-1,CASSSPSGTGATEAFF,TGCGCCAGCAGCTCCCCGTCCGGGACAGGGGCCACTGAAGCTTTCTTT
.,TRBV19,.,TRBJ1-5,CASIPTGGFQPQHF,TGTGCCAGTATTCCCACGGGGGGGTTTCAGCCCCAGCATTTT
TRBD2,TRBV5-1,.,TRBJ2-3,CASSWTSGRGPTVGYF,TGCGCCAGCAGCTGGACTAGCGGGAGGGGCCCTACGGTAGGGTATTTT
TRBD2,TRBV27,once,TRBJ2-3,CASRQGLAWADTQYF,TGTGCCAGCAGACAGGGACTAGCGTGGGCAGATACGCAGTATTTT
.,TRBV2,.,TRBJ2-1,CASSIPGVPYNEQFF,TGTGCCAGCAGCATACCAGGGGTACCGTACAATGAGCAGTTCTTC
TRBD2,TRBV18,.,TRBJ2-2,CASSPRLAGGTGELFF,TGTGCCAGCTCACCACGGCTAGCGGGAGGCACCGGGGAGCTGTTTTTT
TRBD1,TRBV30,.,TRBJ1-6,CAWSVTGRGDSPLHF,TGTGCCTGGAGTGTAACGGGCAGGGGGGATTCACCCCTCCACTTT
TRBD1,TRBV28,once,TRBJ1-5,CASSPGQSNQPQHF,TGTGCCAGCAGTCCGGGACAGAGCAATCAGCCCCAGCATTTT
TRBD1,TRBV5-1,.,TRBJ1-1,CASSSRQGKTNTEAFF,TGCGCCAGCAGCTCTCGACAGGGGAAGACTAACACTGAAGCTTTCTTT
.,TRBV6-5,.,TRBJ2-7,CASKLMRGYEQYF,TGTGCCAGCAAACTCATGAGGGGGTACGAGCAGTACTTC
.,TRBV9,.,TRBJ1-2,CASSVVVGQGFGYTF,TGTGCCAGCAGCGTAGTAGTAGGGCAGGGGTTTGGCTACACCTTC
TRBD1,TRBV3-1/TRBV3-2,once,TRBJ2-7,CASSRPGQGFYEQYF,TGTGCCAGCAGTCGACCGGGACAGGGATTCTACGAGCAGTACTTC
TRBD2,TRBV7-9,.,TRBJ2-1,CASSASGRGRGEQFF,TGTGCCAGCAGCGCTAGCGGGAGGGGACGGGGTGAGCAGTTCTTC
.,TRBV5-1,.,TRBJ1-5,CASSLERGQPQHF,TGCGCCAGCAGCTTGGAGCGCGGTCAGCCCCAGCATTTT
.,TRBV5-1,.,TRBJ2-1,CASSLERASNEQFF,TGCGCCAGCAGCTTGGAGCGGGCTAGCAATGAGCAGTTCTTC
.,TRBV25-1,.,TRBJ2-7,CASRLAGSYEQYF,TGTGCCAGCAGATTGGCGGGATCCTACGAGCAGTACTTC
TRBD2,TRBV4-1,once,TRBJ2-5,CASSRLGLAGETQYF,TGCGCCAGCAGCCGCCTAGGACTAGCGGGAGAGACCCAGTACTTC
TRBD2,TRBV9,.,TRBJ2-1,CASSLAGSHNEQFF,TGTGCCAGCAGCCTAGCGGGATCTCACAATGAGCAGTTCTTC
.,TRBV30,.,TRBJ1-2,CAWSDLAGAGGYTF,TGTGCCTGGAGTGACCTGGCTGGGGCCGGTGGCTACACCTTC
.,TRBV5-1,.,TRBJ1-4,CASSAQFSNEKLFF,TGCGCCAGCAGTGCCCAGTTCTCTAATGAAAAACTGTTTTTT
.,TRBV12-3/TRBV12-4,.,TRBJ2-1,CASSLMPPGQFF,TGTGCCAGCAGTCTGATGCCGCCGGGGCAGTTCTTC
TRBD2,TRBV24-1,once,TRBJ2-1,CATSDLSRGGSSSFEQFF,TGTGCCACCAGTGATTTGAGTCGGGGGGGGAGTTCGTCTTTTGAGCAGTTCTTC
TRBD1,TRBV6-5,once,TRBJ2-7,CASSLQSTGTEQYF,TGTGCCAGCAGTCTCCAATCGACAGGGACCGAGCAGTACTTC
TRBD1,TRBV7-6,.,TRBJ2-7,CASSPGTVSSYEQYF,TGTGCCAGCAGCCCTGGGACAGTAAGCTCCTACGAGCAGTACTTC
.,TRBV20-1,once,TRBJ2-3,CSASSPGDTQYF,TGCAGTGCTAGTTCCCCCGGTGATACGCAGTATTTT
TRBD1,TRBV19,.,TRBJ1-1,CASTIGGGGGTEAFF,TGTGCCAGTACCATTGGTGGAGGGGGCGGGACTGAAGCTTTCTTT
.,TRBV5-1,.,TRBJ2-2,CASSLVRGGTGELFF,TGCGCCAGCAGCTTAGTCCGGGGAGGCACCGGGGAGCTGTTTTTT
.,TRBV3-1/TRBV3-2,.,TRBJ1-2,CASSLEANYGYTF,TGTGCCAGCAGCCTCGAGGCTAACTATGGCTACACCTTC
TRBD1,TRBV7-2,.,TRBJ1-6,CASSLWGQGDSPLHF,TGTGCCAGCAGCTTATGGGGGCAGGGGGATTCACCCCTCCACTTT
TRBD2,TRBV9,.,TRBJ2-1,CASSVQGSGSSYNEQFF,TGTGCCAGCAGCGTACAGGGTAGCGGGAGCTCCTACAATGAGCAGTTCTTC
TRBD1,TRBV28,.,TRBJ1-1,CASSLFGDRGAFF,TGTGCCAGCAGTTTATTTGGGGACAGGGGAGCTTTCTTT
.,TRBV19,.,TRBJ1-5,CASSPEAYQPQHF,TGTGCCAGTAGTCCCGAGGCTTATCAGCCCCAGCATTTT
.,TRBV6-6,.,TRBJ1-1,CAASGAQVTEAFF,TGTGCCGCCAGCGGGGCACAGGTCACTGAAGCTTTCTTT